Listed below are T cell receptor beta chains from one sample, sequenced in a study of CD8 T cells in ankylosing spondylitis. TCRdb reanalysed the 5' RACE reads using MiXCR and keeps one entry per CDR3 protein. The sample lists 390,000 or so distinct CDR3 sequences; 20% to 25% were seen once. The sample comprised blood, either unsorted or a sorted T cell fraction (not recorded which). The receptors originated from a male donor with ankylosing spondylitis. The CDR3 runs from the conserved cysteine through the conserved F or W. The D gene is left open where the match is weak. Clone size is not always given. Where it is, it says once, few, many or a class for expanded clones.

size,D,V,J,DNA,CDR3
few,-,TRBV29-1,TRBJ1-1,TGCAGCGTGTCCCCCGGGTTGGGTCTCACTGAAGCTTTCTTT,CSVSPGLGLTEAFF
-,TRBD1,TRBV29-1,TRBJ2-1,TGCAGCGAGCAGGGGGCCCACAATGAGCAGTTCTTC,CSEQGAHNEQFF
many,-,TRBV29-1,TRBJ2-3,TGCAGCGTTGAATACCAGAACACAGATACGCAGTATTTT,CSVEYQNTDTQYF
-,-,TRBV6-5,TRBJ2-5,TGTGCCAGCAGTTACTCGCGGGGCCTAGGGACCCAGTACTTC,CASSYSRGLGTQYF
-,TRBD2,TRBV28,TRBJ2-7,TGTGCCAGCAAGGGACTAGCGGGAGTTCTCCTCTTC,CASKGLAGVLLF
-,-,TRBV12-3/TRBV12-4,TRBJ2-6,TGTGCCTCCTTCCGCGACTTTTTTGGGACCGGGGCCAACGTCCTGACTTTC,CASFRDFFGTGANVLTF
few,-,TRBV29-1,TRBJ2-4,TGCAGCGTTGAACTCACTCCTGGGAACATTCAGTACTTC,CSVELTPGNIQYF
few,TRBD1,TRBV12-3/TRBV12-4,TRBJ2-7,TGTGCCAGCAGTGATACAGGGGGCCCCACTTACGAGCAGTACTTC,CASSDTGGPTYEQYF
few,-,TRBV10-3,TRBJ2-7,TGTGCCATCAGGTATAGCGGAGGCTACGAGCAGTACTTC,CAIRYSGGYEQYF
many,TRBD2,TRBV24-1,TRBJ2-1,TGTGCCACCAGTGAGGGACTAGCGGGATACAATGAGCAGTTCTTC,CATSEGLAGYNEQFF